This TCR beta chain was identified during a study of T-cell memory formation after mild COVID-19 listed by TCRdb under 2021. Context from the whole study: TCR sequence clusters from the two donors were largely donor specific. In a couple of donors, T-cell clones that expanded and contracted after mild COVID-19 were followed by sequencing TCRalpha and TCRbeta repertoires longitudinally. The cohort comprised two young, previously healthy adult volunteers, one female and one male.

TCRdb names Illumina NovaSeq 6000 as the instrument used. TCRalpha and TCRbeta cDNA libraries were built by 5'RACE with constant-segment primers, adding sample barcodes and unique molecular identifiers. Trizol reagent was used to extract RNA from every sample. Library amplification was performed in two PCR steps, and a second sample barcode and Illumina TruSeq adapters were introduced in the second step. Sequencing of libraries was performed on an Illumina NovaSeq with 2 x 150 bp paired-end reads. From the authors' description of their analysis: Demultiplexing of reads and collapsing into UMI-guided consensus sequences were performed with migec v1.2.7. Using mixcr v2.1.11, UMI consensuses were aligned to TRA and TRB V and J templates and then assembled into clonotypes. Expanded or contracted clonotypes were those called significant by both edgeR and NoisET, with noise models trained on biological replicates. For edgeR calls, the cutoffs were a false discovery rate-adjusted p below 0.01 and a log2 fold-change threshold of 1. As an exploratory analysis of dynamics, max-normalized trajectories of the 1000 most abundant clonotypes were examined by PCA with hierarchical clustering. Each responding clone was given a CD4 or CD8 phenotype based on the CD4+ and CD8+ repertoires, which had been sequenced separately. TCRdb applied fastp at Q25 and MiXCR to the public reads, then kept only in-frame beta chains. Each CDR3 protein gets just one entry, which takes the most common genes and DNA from the rows behind it. These V and J calls derive from TCRdb rather than the authors' analysis. Within this sample are about 400,000 distinct CDR3 sequences, with 23% of them counted one time only. The ten largest clones represent 10% to 15% of the sample.

A few counts support this clonotype. Its binding antigen is unknown. Within one base of it there is no much larger clone, and no base qualities were kept. General study outcomes and caveats: Whether the second-wave clones peaking on day 37 were SARS-CoV-2 specific was not confirmed. Contracting CD4+ clones turned up mainly in the CM and EM memory subsets, whereas EMRA was where CD8+ clones were enriched. From day 15 to 85, contracting clones showed balanced CD4/CD8 phenotypes, whereas a second wave of clones that expanded from day 15 to 37 leaned towards CD4+. The study included only a couple of mild cases, and larger cohorts that include severe cases with pre-infection samples were judged to be necessary. Some responding clones were found in pre-infection memory, which suggests that pre-existing cross-reactive memory T cells took part in the SARS-CoV-2 response.

Ficoll-Paque density gradient centrifugation was used to isolate PBMCs. The CDR3, from cysteine to phenylalanine, totals 13 residues. Of all the DNA, just the CDR3 is kept, 39 bases in frame from base 1. The junction shows trimming of 4 bases on V and 11 bases on J, plus 16 bases between the germline ends. CDR1 KGHDR and CDR2 SFDVKD were looked up in the germline V gene. The sequencing sample was made of PBMCs or a T cell subset sorted from them (not recorded which). The chain uses TRBV24-1 and TRBJ1-1; matching of 6 bases hints at TRBD1 as the D gene. The sequence was collected from an adult woman who had mild COVID-19 (a few samples of this study predate the infection). The sample titles of this study are shuffled in the database, so cell type and time point are left out; the donor was told from shared clones. The CDR3 reads CATSDDLGGAAFF. The DNA sequence reads TGTGCCACCAGTGACGACCTCGGGGGCGCGGCTTTCTTT.